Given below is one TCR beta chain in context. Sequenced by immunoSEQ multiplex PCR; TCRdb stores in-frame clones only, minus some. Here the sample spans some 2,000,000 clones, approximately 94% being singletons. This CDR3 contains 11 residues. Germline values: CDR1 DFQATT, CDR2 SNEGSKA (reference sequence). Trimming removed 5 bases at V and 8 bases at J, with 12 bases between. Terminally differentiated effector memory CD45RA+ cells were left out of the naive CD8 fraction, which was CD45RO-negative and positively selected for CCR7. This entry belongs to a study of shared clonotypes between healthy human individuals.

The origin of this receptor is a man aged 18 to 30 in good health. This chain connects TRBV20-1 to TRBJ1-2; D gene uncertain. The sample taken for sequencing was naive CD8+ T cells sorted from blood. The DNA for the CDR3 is TGCAGTGCTCACAGTCTGGGAGGCTACACCTTC. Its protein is CSAHSLGGYTF.